These 6 T cell receptor beta chains came from one sample sequenced in a study of OX40 agonist ivuxolimab in advanced cancers. The table came from immunoSEQ multiplex PCR; TCRdb's copy has only in-frame clones and leaves some out. The table includes about 26,000 clones, around 79% detected once. The sample in question was CD4+ or CD8+ T cells sorted from blood, obtained in a trial of the OX40 agonist ivuxolimab. The receptors stem from an adult with an advanced solid tumor such as melanoma, head and neck, liver or kidney cancer.

This rearrangement joins TRBV2 to TRBJ2-1; D call uncertain. Germline V gives CDR1 SNHLY, CDR2 FYNNEI. This CDR3 has 16 amino acids. Deletions cut 7 bases from V and 1 base from J, with 17 bases between. The CDR3 is CASTPWPRSSYNEQFF. In nucleotides, the CDR3 is TGTGCCAGCACCCCCTGGCCCCGGAGTTCCTACAATGAGCAGTTCTTC.

As DNA, the CDR3 is TGTGCCAGCAGCTTTGGGGACACTGAAGCTTTCTTT. Residues: CASSFGDTEAFF. The chain couples TRBV7-9 to TRBJ1-1; D not certain. The V gene lost 3 bases and the J gene lost 3 bases, with 5 bases spanning the gap. Germline CDR1 SEHNR, CDR2 FQNEAQ (reference sequence). CDR3 length: 12 residues.

V and J are TRBV4-1 and TRBJ1-6; 10 bases map to TRBD1. The CDR3 has 14 amino acids. V was clipped by 6 bases and J by 7 bases; unmatched bases: 3. CDR1 and CDR2 (germline): MGHRA, YSYEKL. Here the CDR3 reads CASSPGQGNSPLHF. CDR3 nucleotides: TGCGCCAGCAGTCCGGGACAGGGGAATTCACCCCTCCACTTT.

This chain connects TRBV13 to TRBJ2-7, with no clear D. Germline CDR1 is PRHDT and CDR2 is FYEKMQ (reference sequence). The V end lost 0 bases, the J end lost 2 bases, and 11 bases lay between the germline ends. The CDR3 runs to 15 residues. Written as DNA, the CDR3 is TGTGCCAGCAGCTTAGGTGGGTCGCTGGCCTACGAGCAGTACTTC. Translating it yields CASSLGGSLAYEQYF.

The CDR3 spells CASSRGQSSGNTIYF. DNA for the CDR3: TGTGCCAGCAGCCGGGGACAGAGCTCTGGAAACACCATATATTTT. This chain uses TRBV14 with TRBJ1-3, with TRBD1 identical over 7 bases. J gave up 0 bases and V 4 bases, and 3 bases lay outside the gene matches. Germline V CDR1 and CDR2: SGHDN, FVKESK. The CDR3 covers 15 residues.

This clone was observed once. The chain uses TRBV5-6 and TRBJ1-1, with a weak D call TRBD1 (5 bases). The V and J ends lost 3 bases and 5 bases respectively, with 17 bases between them. Germline loops: CDR1 SGHDT, CDR2 YYEEEE. The CDR3 consists of 15 residues. CDR3 residues: CASSWGPGEGTEAFF. The CDR3 DNA is TGTGCCAGCAGCTGGGGTCCGGGGGAAGGAACTGAAGCTTTCTTT.